The rows below give T cell receptor beta chains drawn from one sample of a study of T cell responses to AZD1222 COVID-19 vaccine. Assay used: immunoSEQ multiplex PCR; TCRdb lists only in-frame clones, some missing. Of 130,000 to 150,000 clones detected, 88% appear once; the ten largest clones hold about 15%. The sample here was peripheral blood, taken on day 0 of AZD1222 vaccination. The source is an adult in good health. The CDR3 runs from the conserved cysteine through the conserved F or W. The order of the fields is J gene, D gene, clone size, V gene, CDR3 protein, CDR3 DNA. A D gene is named only where the DNA matches it firmly. A row's size may be missing; if present it is once, few, many or a size class.

>TRBJ2-7|TRBD1|NA|TRBV14
CASSQGPDRAEQYF
TGTGCCAGCAGCCAGGGACCGGACAGGGCCGAGCAGTACTTC
>TRBJ1-2|NA|NA|TRBV29-1
CSVGTDPNYGYTF
TGCAGCGTTGGTACAGACCCAAACTATGGCTACACCTTC
>TRBJ2-1|NA|NA|TRBV7-2
CASFATLGNEQFF
TGTGCCAGCTTCGCTACCTTAGGCAATGAGCAGTTCTTC
>TRBJ1-5|TRBD1|NA|TRBV30
CAWSVDRSNQPQHF
TGTGCCTGGAGTGTGGACAGGAGTAATCAGCCCCAGCATTTT
>TRBJ2-7|NA|NA|TRBV4-3
CASSQALVYEQYF
TGCGCCAGCAGCCAAGCCTTGGTTTACGAGCAGTACTTC
>TRBJ2-2|NA|NA|TRBV28
CASSSGTGELFF
TGTGCCAGCAGTTCAGGGACCGGGGAGCTGTTTTTT
>TRBJ2-7|NA|NA|TRBV29-1
CSVEDRGRGEQYF
TGCAGCGTTGAAGATAGGGGGAGGGGCGAGCAGTACTTC
>TRBJ1-2|NA|NA|TRBV5-4
CASSLDPGSGYTF
TGTGCCAGCAGCTTGGATCCAGGGAGTGGCTACACCTTC
>TRBJ2-7|NA|NA|TRBV5-4
CASSSGQMYHEQYF
TGTGCCAGCAGCTCCGGACAGATGTACCACGAGCAGTACTTC
>TRBJ1-2|TRBD1|once|TRBV25-1
CASGRTGNYGYTF
TGTGCCAGCGGCCGGACAGGGAACTATGGCTACACCTTC
>TRBJ2-7|TRBD1|NA|TRBV7-9
CASSLGGQGWGSYEQYF
TGTGCCAGCAGCTTAGGGGGACAGGGATGGGGCTCCTACGAGCAGTACTTC
>TRBJ1-2|NA|NA|TRBV19
CASSMAHLTVYGYTF
TGTGCCAGTAGTATGGCACACCTAACCGTCTATGGCTACACCTTC
>TRBJ1-1|NA|NA|TRBV9
CASSAQTLNTEAFF
TGTGCCAGCAGCGCACAGACTTTGAACACTGAAGCTTTCTTT
>TRBJ1-2|TRBD1|NA|TRBV7-9
CASSAQTGDNYGYTF
TGTGCCAGCAGCGCGCAAACAGGGGATAACTATGGCTACACCTTC
>TRBJ1-2|NA|NA|TRBV28
CASSSEIGGYTF
TGTGCCAGCAGTTCTGAGATTGGTGGCTACACCTTC
>TRBJ2-7|NA|few|TRBV11-2
CASSLFFYEQYF
TGTGCCAGCAGCTTGTTCTTTTACGAGCAGTACTTC
>TRBJ1-1|NA|many|TRBV2
CASRLWSNTEAFF
TGTGCCAGCAGATTATGGTCGAACACTGAAGCTTTCTTT
>TRBJ1-1|TRBD1|NA|TRBV5-4
CASSSMDRDNTEAFF
TGTGCCAGCAGCTCCATGGACAGGGACAACACTGAAGCTTTCTTT
>TRBJ2-2|TRBD1|NA|TRBV19
CAARQGRGTGELFF
TGTGCCGCCAGACAGGGTCGCGGCACCGGGGAGCTGTTTTTT
>TRBJ2-1|NA|NA|TRBV7-8
CASRAQGNEQFF
TGTGCCAGCAGGGCTCAGGGGAATGAGCAGTTCTTC
>TRBJ2-2|NA|NA|TRBV28
CASMPGANTGELFF
TGTGCCAGCATGCCGGGGGCTAACACCGGGGAGCTGTTTTTT
>TRBJ2-5|TRBD2|NA|TRBV18
CASSSGLAGLETQYF
TGTGCCAGCTCAAGCGGACTAGCGGGGCTGGAGACCCAGTACTTC
>TRBJ1-2|NA|NA|TRBV3-1/TRBV3-2
CASSQDIGGYTF
TGTGCCAGCAGCCAAGATATCGGTGGCTACACCTTC
>TRBJ2-3|TRBD1|NA|TRBV18
CASSPPGTGGDTQYF
TGTGCCAGCTCACCCCCCGGGACAGGGGGCGATACGCAGTATTTT
>TRBJ2-7|NA|NA|TRBV28
CASSPPGTRIYEQYF
TGTGCCAGCAGTCCCCCCGGGACAAGGATTTACGAGCAGTACTTC
>TRBJ1-6|NA|NA|TRBV4-3
CASSPRVNSPLHF
TGCGCCAGCAGCCCGCGAGTTAATTCACCCCTCCACTTT
>TRBJ2-7|NA|NA|TRBV12-3/TRBV12-4
CASSLGPPYEQYF
TGTGCCAGCAGTTTAGGGCCCCCCTACGAGCAGTACTTC
>TRBJ1-2|NA|NA|TRBV29-1
CSVGGRGYTF
TGCAGCGTTGGGGGGAGGGGCTATACCTTC
>TRBJ1-1|TRBD1|once|TRBV3-1/TRBV3-2
CASRWGQASRAFF
TGTGCCAGCAGGTGGGGACAGGCTTCACGGGCTTTCTTT
>TRBJ1-4|TRBD1|NA|TRBV5-1
CASTSTGADEKLFF
TGCGCCAGCACCTCAACAGGGGCCGATGAAAAACTGTTTTTT
>TRBJ1-1|NA|once|TRBV19
CASSSEGYPLSGTEAFF
TGTGCCAGTAGCTCTGAGGGTTACCCCCTTTCGGGCACTGAAGCTTTCTTT
>TRBJ2-1|NA|NA|TRBV19
CASSIRDTYNEQFF
TGTGCCAGTAGTATACGGGACACCTACAATGAGCAGTTCTTC
>TRBJ2-7|NA|NA|TRBV6-5
CASSYRYEQYF
TGTGCCAGCAGTTACCGCTACGAGCAGTACTTC
>TRBJ2-5|NA|NA|TRBV3-1/TRBV3-2
CASSLGVFQETQYF
TGTGCCAGCAGCCTTGGAGTGTTCCAAGAGACCCAGTACTTC
>TRBJ2-6|TRBD1|NA|TRBV5-1
CASSSPGRGTGANVLTF
TGCGCCAGCAGCTCCCCGGGCAGGGGGACTGGGGCCAACGTCCTGACTTTC
>TRBJ1-2|TRBD1|NA|TRBV29-1
CSVPPPGQGQGNYGYTF
TGCAGCGTGCCCCCGCCTGGCCAGGGACAGGGGAACTATGGCTACACCTTC
>TRBJ1-2|TRBD1|NA|TRBV27
CASSLTGTDYGYTF
TGTGCCAGCAGTTTAACCGGGACAGACTATGGCTACACCTTC
>TRBJ1-4|TRBD1|NA|TRBV3-1/TRBV3-2
CASSQQGAAKLFF
TGTGCCAGCAGCCAACAGGGGGCGGCAAAACTGTTTTTT
>TRBJ1-1|NA|NA|TRBV7-2
CASSLVPDLSTEAFF
TGTGCCAGCAGCTTAGTTCCAGATCTCTCCACTGAAGCTTTCTTT
>TRBJ2-4|TRBD2|NA|TRBV3-1/TRBV3-2
CASSQGLAGGSPKNIQYF
TGTGCCAGCAGCCAGGGACTAGCGGGGGGGTCCCCCAAAAACATTCAGTACTTC
>TRBJ2-2|TRBD2|NA|TRBV3-1/TRBV3-2
CASTRGLATNTGELFF
TGTGCCAGCACTCGGGGACTAGCTACGAACACCGGGGAGCTGTTTTTT
>TRBJ2-5|NA|few|TRBV19
CASSIAGGDQYF
TGTGCCAGTAGTATAGCTGGGGGAGATCAGTACTTC
>TRBJ1-5|TRBD1|NA|TRBV5-1
CASSWTHRGQPQHF
TGCGCCAGCAGCTGGACCCACAGGGGTCAGCCCCAGCATTTT
>TRBJ2-1|NA|NA|TRBV7-3
CASSLSPGNEQFF
TGTGCCAGCAGCTTAAGTCCAGGGAATGAGCAGTTCTTC
>TRBJ1-1|TRBD1|few|TRBV6-5
CASSSGTVMGTEAFF
TGTGCCAGCAGTTCAGGGACAGTTATGGGCACTGAAGCTTTCTTT
>TRBJ2-7|TRBD1|NA|TRBV7-9
CASSKGQGVYEQYF
TGTGCCAGCAGTAAGGGACAGGGCGTGTACGAGCAGTACTTC
>TRBJ1-1|NA|NA|TRBV3-1/TRBV3-2
CASSQYNGEGAFF
TGTGCCAGCAGCCAATACAACGGCGAAGGAGCTTTCTTT
>TRBJ1-1|NA|NA|TRBV14
CASSQPRALNTEAFF
TGTGCCAGCAGCCAGCCCAGGGCCCTGAACACTGAAGCTTTCTTT
>TRBJ1-2|TRBD1|NA|TRBV6-5
CASTKTGKSFYGYTF
TGTGCCAGCACCAAGACAGGGAAGTCTTTTTATGGCTACACCTTC
>TRBJ1-1|TRBD1|NA|TRBV18
CASSPFSPTGGDTEAFF
TGTGCCAGCTCACCGTTCTCCCCGACAGGGGGGGACACTGAAGCTTTCTTT
>TRBJ1-1|NA|NA|TRBV4-1
CASSQETEGWAEAFF
TGCGCCAGCAGCCAAGAGACAGAGGGCTGGGCTGAAGCTTTCTTT
>TRBJ2-5|TRBD2|NA|TRBV2
CASSAGLAVLKETQYF
TGTGCCAGCAGTGCCGGACTAGCGGTCCTAAAAGAGACCCAGTACTTC
>TRBJ1-1|NA|NA|TRBV7-3
CASSSGQANSEAFF
TGTGCCAGCAGCTCCGGCCAGGCGAACTCTGAAGCTTTCTTT
>TRBJ1-1|NA|NA|TRBV29-1
CSAKFENTEAFF
TGCAGCGCAAAATTTGAGAACACTGAAGCTTTCTTT
>TRBJ1-2|NA|NA|TRBV6-5
CASRTAGPYGYTF
TGTGCCAGCAGGACCGCCGGCCCCTATGGCTACACCTTC